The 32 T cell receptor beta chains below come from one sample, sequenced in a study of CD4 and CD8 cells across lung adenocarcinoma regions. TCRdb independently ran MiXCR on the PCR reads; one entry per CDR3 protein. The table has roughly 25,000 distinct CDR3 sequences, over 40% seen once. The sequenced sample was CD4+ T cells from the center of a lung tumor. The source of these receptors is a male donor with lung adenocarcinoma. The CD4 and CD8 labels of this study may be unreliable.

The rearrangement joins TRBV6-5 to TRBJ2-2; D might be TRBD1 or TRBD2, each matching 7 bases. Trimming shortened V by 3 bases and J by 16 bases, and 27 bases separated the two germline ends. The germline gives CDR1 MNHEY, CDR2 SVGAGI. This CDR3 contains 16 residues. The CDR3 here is CASSYQLAVITGAQFF. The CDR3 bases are TGTGCCAGCAGTTATCAGCTAGCGGTGATTACAGGGGCGCAGTTTTTT.

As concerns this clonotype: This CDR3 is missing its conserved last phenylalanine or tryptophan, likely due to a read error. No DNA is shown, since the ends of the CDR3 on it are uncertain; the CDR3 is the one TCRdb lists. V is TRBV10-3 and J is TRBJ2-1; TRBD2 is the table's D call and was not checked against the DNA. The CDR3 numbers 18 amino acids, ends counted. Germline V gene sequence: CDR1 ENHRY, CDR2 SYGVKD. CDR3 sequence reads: CATSEWGGAGPVLFHFSS.

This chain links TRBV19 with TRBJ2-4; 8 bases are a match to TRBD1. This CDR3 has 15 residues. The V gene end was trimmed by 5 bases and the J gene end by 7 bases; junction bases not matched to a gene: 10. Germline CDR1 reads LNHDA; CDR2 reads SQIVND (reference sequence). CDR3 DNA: TGTGCCAGTAGTGCCGGGACAGGTCGTCTGAACATTCAGTACTTC. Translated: CASSAGTGRLNIQYF.

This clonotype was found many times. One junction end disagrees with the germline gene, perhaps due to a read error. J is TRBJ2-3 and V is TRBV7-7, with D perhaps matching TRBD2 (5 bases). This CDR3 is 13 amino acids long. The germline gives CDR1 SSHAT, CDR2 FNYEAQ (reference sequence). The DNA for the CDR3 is TGTGCTAGCAGCTTAGCAGAGGGAGATACGCAGTATTTT. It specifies CASSLAEGDTQYF.

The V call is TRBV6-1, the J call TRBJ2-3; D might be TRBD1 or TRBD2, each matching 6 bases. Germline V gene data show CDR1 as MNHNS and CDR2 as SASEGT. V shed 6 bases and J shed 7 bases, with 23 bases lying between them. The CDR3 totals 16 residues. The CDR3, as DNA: TGTGCCAGCAGCTTCCTAGGGGGGTATCCAACAAATACGCAGTATTTT. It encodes CASSFLGGYPTNTQYF.

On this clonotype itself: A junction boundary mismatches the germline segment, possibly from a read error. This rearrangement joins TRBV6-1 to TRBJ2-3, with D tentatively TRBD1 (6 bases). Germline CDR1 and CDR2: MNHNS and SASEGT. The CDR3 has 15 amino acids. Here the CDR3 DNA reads TGTGCCAGCAGTGAATTGTATGGTAGTACAGGGAAGCAGTTTTTT. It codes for CASSELYGSTGKQFF.

CDR3 loop: CASSLSLERGPRPGTDTQYF. DNA for the CDR3: TGTGCCAGCAGCCTTTCCCTAGAGCGGGGACCGCGGCCAGGCACAGATACGCAGTATTTT. The J gene is TRBJ2-3, the V gene TRBV3-1, with 7 bases fitting TRBD2. The CDR3 runs to 20 residues. CDR1 is LGHDT and CDR2 is YNNKEL in the germline V gene (reference sequence). V was pared by 4 bases and J by 1 base, with 20 bases of the junction left unmatched.

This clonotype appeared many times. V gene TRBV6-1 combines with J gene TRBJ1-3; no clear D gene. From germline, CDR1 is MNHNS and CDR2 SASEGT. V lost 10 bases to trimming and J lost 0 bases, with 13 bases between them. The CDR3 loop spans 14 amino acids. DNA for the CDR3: TGTGCCATACAAAATGTGATCTCTGGAAACACCATATATTTT. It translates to CAIQNVISGNTIYF.

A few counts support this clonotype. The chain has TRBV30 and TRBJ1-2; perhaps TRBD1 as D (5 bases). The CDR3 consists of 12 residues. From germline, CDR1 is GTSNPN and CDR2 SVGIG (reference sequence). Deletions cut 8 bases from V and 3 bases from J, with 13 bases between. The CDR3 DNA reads TGTGCCAGCGAAACGGGGGACTATGGCTACACCTTC. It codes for CASETGDYGYTF.

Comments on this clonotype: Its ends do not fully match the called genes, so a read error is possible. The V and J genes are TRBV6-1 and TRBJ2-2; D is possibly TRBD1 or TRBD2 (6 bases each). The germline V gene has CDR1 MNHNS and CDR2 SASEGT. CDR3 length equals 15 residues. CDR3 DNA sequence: TGTGCCCGCAGCCTCCAGTCCGGGAGCACAGGGACGCTGTATTTT. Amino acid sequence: CARSLQSGSTGTLYF.

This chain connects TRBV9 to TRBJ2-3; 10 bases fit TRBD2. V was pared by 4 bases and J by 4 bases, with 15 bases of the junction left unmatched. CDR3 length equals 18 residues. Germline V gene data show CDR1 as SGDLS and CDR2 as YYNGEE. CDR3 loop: CASSPQGAAGGIPDTQYF. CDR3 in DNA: TGTGCCAGCAGCCCTCAAGGGGCAGCGGGAGGGATCCCAGATACGCAGTATTTT. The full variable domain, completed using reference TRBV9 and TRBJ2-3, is DSGVTQTPKHLITATGQRVTLRCSPRSGDLSVYWYQQSLDQGLQFLIQYYNGEERAKGNILERFSAQQFPDLHSELNLSSLELGDSALYFCASSPQGAAGGIPDTQYFGPGTRLTVL.

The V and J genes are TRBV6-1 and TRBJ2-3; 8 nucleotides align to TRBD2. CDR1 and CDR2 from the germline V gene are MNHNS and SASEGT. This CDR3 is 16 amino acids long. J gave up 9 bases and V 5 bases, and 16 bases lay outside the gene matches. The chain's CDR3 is CASSRGLGQGKNTQYF. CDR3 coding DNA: TGTGCCAGCAGTAGGGGACTAGGGCAAGGGAAAAACACGCAGTATTTT.

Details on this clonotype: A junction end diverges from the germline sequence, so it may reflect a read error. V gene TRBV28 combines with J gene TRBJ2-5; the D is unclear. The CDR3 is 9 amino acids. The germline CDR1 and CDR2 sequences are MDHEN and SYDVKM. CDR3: CAQIIKKKF. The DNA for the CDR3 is TGTGCCCAGATAATTAAAAAAAAATTT. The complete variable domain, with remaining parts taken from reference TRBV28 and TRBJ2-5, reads DVKVTQSSRYLVKRTGEKVFLECVQDMDHENMFWYRQDPGLGLRLIYFSYDVKMKEKGDIPEGYSVSREKKERFSLILESASTNQTSMYLCAQIIKKKFGPGTRLLVL.

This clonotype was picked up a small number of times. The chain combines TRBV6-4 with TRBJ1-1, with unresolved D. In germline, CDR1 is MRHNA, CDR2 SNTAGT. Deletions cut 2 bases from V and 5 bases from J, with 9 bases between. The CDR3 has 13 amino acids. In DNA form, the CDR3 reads TGTGCCAGCAGTGACCCGGGAGGAACTGAAGCTTTCTTT. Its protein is CASSDPGGTEAFF.

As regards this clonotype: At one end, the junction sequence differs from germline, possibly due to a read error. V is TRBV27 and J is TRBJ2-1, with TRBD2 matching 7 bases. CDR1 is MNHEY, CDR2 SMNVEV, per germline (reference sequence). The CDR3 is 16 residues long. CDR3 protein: CASSALGGWAKNTQYF. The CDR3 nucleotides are TGTGCCAGCAGCGCACTGGGGGGGTGGGCCAAAAACACGCAGTATTTC.

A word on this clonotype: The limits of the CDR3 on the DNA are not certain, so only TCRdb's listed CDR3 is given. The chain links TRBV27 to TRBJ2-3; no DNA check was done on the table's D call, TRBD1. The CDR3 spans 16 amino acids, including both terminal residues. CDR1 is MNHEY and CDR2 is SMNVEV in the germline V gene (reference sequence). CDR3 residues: CASNTFGTGSTDAQFF.

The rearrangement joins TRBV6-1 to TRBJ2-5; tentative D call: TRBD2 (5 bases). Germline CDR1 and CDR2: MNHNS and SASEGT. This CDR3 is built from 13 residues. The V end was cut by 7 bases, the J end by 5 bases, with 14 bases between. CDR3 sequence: CASNLSGGETQYF. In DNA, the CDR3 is TGTGCCAGCAACTTGTCAGGAGGTGAGACCCAGTACTTC.

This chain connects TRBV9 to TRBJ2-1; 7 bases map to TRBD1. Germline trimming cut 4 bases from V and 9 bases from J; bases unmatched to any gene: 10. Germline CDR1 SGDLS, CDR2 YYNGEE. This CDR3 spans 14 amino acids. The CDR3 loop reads CASSPRYRGSEQFF. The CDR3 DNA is TGTGCCAGCAGCCCTCGATACAGGGGAAGTGAGCAGTTCTTC.

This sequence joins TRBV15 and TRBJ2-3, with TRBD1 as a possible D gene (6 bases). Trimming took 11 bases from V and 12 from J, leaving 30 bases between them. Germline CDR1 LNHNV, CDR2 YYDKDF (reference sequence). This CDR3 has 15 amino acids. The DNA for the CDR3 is TGTGCCGCGGGCAGAGGGGGACGTGACCAAGAGACCCAGTATTTT. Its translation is CAAGRGGRDQETQYF. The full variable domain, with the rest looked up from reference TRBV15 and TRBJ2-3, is DAMVIQNPRYQVTQFGKPVTLSCSQTLNHNVMYWYQQKSSQAPKLLFHYYDKDFNNEADTPDNFQSRRPNTSFCFLDIRSPGLGDTAMYLCAAGRGGRDQETQYFGPGTRLTVL.

The CDR3, as DNA: TGTGCCAGTAAGCGGGAGTGGGGCAAAAACATGCAGTATTTT. Translation: CASKREWGKNMQYF. V is TRBV6-1 and J is TRBJ2-3; 8 positions match TRBD2. Trimming cost V 9 bases and J 11 bases; bases outside gene matches: 16. Germline CDR1 reads MNHNS; CDR2 reads SASEGT. The CDR3 totals 14 residues.

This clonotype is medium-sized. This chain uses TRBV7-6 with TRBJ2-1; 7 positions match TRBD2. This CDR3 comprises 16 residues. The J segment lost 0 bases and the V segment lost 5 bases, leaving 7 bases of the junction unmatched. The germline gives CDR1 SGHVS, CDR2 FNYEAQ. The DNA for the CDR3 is TGTGCCAGCAGCCCGTTTGGCGGGAGCTCCTACAATGAGCAGTTCTTC. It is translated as CASSPFGGSSYNEQFF. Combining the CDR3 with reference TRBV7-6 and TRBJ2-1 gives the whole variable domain GAGVSQSPRYKVTKRGQDVALRCDPISGHVSLYWYRQALGQGPEFLTYFNYEAQQDKSGLPNDRFSAERPEGSISTLTIQRTEQRDSAMYRCASSPFGGSSYNEQFFGPGTRLTVL.

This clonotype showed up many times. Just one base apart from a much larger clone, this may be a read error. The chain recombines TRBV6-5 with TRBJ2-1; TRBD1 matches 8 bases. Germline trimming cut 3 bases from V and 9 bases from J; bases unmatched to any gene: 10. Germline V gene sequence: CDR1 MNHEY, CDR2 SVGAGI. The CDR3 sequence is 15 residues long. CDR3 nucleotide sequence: TGTGCCAGCAGTTATTCCGATGGACAGGGTAGTGAGCAGTTCTTC. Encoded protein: CASSYSDGQGSEQFF.

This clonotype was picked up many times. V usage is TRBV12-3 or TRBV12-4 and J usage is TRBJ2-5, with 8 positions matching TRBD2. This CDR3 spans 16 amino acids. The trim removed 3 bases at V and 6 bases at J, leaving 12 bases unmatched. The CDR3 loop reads CASSLETGGPKKTQYF. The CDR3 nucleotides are TGTGCCAGCAGTTTGGAGACGGGAGGGCCTAAAAAGACCCAGTACTTC.

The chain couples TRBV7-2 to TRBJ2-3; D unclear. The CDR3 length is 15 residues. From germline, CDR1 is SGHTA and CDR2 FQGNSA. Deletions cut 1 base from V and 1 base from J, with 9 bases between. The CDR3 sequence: CASSLVVGRTDTQYF. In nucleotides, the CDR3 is TGTGCCAGCAGCTTAGTTGTCGGACGCACAGATACGCAGTATTTT.

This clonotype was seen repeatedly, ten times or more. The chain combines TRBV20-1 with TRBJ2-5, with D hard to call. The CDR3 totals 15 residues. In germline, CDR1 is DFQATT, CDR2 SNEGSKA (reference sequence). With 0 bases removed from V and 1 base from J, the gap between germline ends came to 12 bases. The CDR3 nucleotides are TGCAGTGCTAGAGATGTCGGTGGGATCCAAGAGACCCAGTACTTC. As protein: CSARDVGGIQETQYF.

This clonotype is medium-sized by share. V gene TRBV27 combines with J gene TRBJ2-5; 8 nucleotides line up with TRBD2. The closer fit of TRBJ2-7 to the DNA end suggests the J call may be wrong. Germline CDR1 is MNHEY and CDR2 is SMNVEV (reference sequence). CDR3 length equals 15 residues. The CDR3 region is CASSLWASGRGEQYF. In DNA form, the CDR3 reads TGTGCCAGCAGTTTATGGGCAAGCGGGAGAGGCGAGCAGTACTTC.

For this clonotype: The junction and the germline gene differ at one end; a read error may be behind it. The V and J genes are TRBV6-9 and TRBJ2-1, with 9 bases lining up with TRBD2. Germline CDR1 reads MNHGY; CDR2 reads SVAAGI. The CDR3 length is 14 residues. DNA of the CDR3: TGTGCCAGCAGTTATGGCGGGAGGGCAAATGAGCAGTTCTTT. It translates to CASSYGGRANEQFF.

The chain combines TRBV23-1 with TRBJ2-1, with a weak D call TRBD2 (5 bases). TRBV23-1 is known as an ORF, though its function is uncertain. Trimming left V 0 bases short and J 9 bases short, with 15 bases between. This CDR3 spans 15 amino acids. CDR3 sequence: CASSQSKWELVEQFF. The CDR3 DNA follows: TGCGCCAGCAGTCAATCAAAGTGGGAGCTCGTTGAGCAGTTCTTC.

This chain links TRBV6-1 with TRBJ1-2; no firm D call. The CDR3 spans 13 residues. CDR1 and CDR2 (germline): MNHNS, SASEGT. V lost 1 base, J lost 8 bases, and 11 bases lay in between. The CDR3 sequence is CASSEGPLGGYTF. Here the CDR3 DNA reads TGTGCCAGCAGTGAAGGTCCCCTCGGGGGCTACACCTTC.

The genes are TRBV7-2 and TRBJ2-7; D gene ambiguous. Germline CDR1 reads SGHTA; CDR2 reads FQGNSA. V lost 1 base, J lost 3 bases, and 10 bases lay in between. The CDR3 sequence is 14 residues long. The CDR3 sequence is CASSLENPSYEQYF. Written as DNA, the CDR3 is TGTGCCAGCAGCTTAGAGAATCCGAGCTACGAGCAGTACTTC.

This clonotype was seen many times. CDR3 in DNA: TGCGCCAGCACCAGACCGGGACAGGCCTATGGCTACACCTTC. The encoded protein is CASTRPGQAYGYTF. The rearrangement joins TRBV4-1 to TRBJ1-2; 8 bases fit TRBD1. Per germline, CDR1 MGHRA and CDR2 YSYEKL. V lost 7 bases, J lost 4 bases, and 8 bases stayed unmatched. The length of the CDR3 is 14 residues.

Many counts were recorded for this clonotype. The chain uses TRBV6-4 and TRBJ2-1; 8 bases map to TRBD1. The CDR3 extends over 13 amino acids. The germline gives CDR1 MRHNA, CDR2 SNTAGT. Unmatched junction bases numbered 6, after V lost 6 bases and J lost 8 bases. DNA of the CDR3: TGTGCCAGCAGAGGACAGGGAGTCCATGAGCAGTTCTTC. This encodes CASRGQGVHEQFF.